This is a list of T cell receptor beta chains from one sample in a study of T cell responses to AZD1222 COVID-19 vaccine. Sequencing was performed with immunoSEQ multiplex PCR; in TCRdb, only in-frame clones are kept and a portion is missing. The sample includes around 160,000 clones, 92% seen only once; the top ten take under 1.2%. Source: peripheral blood, taken 28 days after the second AZD1222 dose. All receptors come from an adult who received the AZD1222 COVID-19 vaccine. Each CDR3 is given with its conserved first and last residue. Fields, in order: V gene, clone size, J gene, D gene, CDR3 protein, CDR3 DNA. The D gene is left open where the match is weak. The size entry is marked missing in some rows and otherwise reads once, few, many or a size class.

TRBV7-6	-	TRBJ1-6	-	CASSLGGTEENSPLHF	TGTGCCAGCAGCTTGGGGGGGACGGAGGAAAATTCACCCCTCCACTTT
TRBV6-5	-	TRBJ2-7	TRBD2	CASSYSMLAGYEQYF	TGTGCCAGCAGTTACTCGATGCTAGCGGGGTACGAGCAGTACTTC
TRBV7-8	-	TRBJ1-1	-	CASSSWTGNTEAFF	TGTGCCAGCAGCTCGTGGACGGGGAACACTGAAGCTTTCTTT
TRBV3-1/TRBV3-2	-	TRBJ2-7	-	CASSPRVGGSSYEQYF	TGTGCCAGCAGCCCCCGGGTCGGGGGAAGCTCCTACGAGCAGTACTTC
TRBV6-6	-	TRBJ1-3	-	CASRTPNSGNTIYF	TGTGCCAGCAGGACACCTAACTCTGGAAACACCATATATTTT
TRBV2	-	TRBJ1-5	-	CASSPPSQPQHF	TGTGCCAGCAGCCCCCCTTCGCAGCCCCAGCATTTT
TRBV24-1	-	TRBJ1-2	-	CATSDGGGPYGYTF	TGTGCCACCAGTGATGGGGGGGGACCCTATGGCTACACCTTC
TRBV18	-	TRBJ1-1	TRBD1	CASSPGQGKAFF	TGTGCCAGCTCACCAGGACAGGGCAAAGCTTTCTTT
TRBV11-2	-	TRBJ1-3	-	CASSYLLGGNTIYF	TGTGCCAGCAGCTACTTACTCGGTGGAAACACCATATATTTT
TRBV5-1	-	TRBJ1-6	-	CASSLAGLHGGLNSPLHF	TGCGCCAGCAGCTTGGCCGGACTACATGGGGGGCTTAATTCACCCCTCCACTTT
TRBV29-1	-	TRBJ1-4	TRBD1	CSAGDRGTNEKLFF	TGCAGCGCCGGAGACAGGGGAACTAATGAAAAACTGTTTTTT
TRBV2	-	TRBJ1-2	-	CASSPDGLYYGYTF	TGTGCCAGCAGTCCGGACGGACTTTACTATGGCTACACCTTC
TRBV2	-	TRBJ1-1	-	CASSKGLNTEAFF	TGTGCCAGCAGTAAGGGTTTAAACACTGAAGCTTTCTTT
TRBV2	-	TRBJ1-1	-	CAITAGAGTEAFF	TGTGCCATTACCGCCGGGGCAGGCACTGAAGCTTTCTTT
TRBV10-3	-	TRBJ1-1	-	CAISESSGSRGLGTEAFF	TGTGCCATCAGTGAGTCGAGCGGGTCAAGGGGCTTGGGCACTGAAGCTTTCTTT
TRBV5-1	-	TRBJ1-1	TRBD1	CASSLTSQGRGTEAFF	TGCGCCAGCAGCTTGACGTCACAGGGGAGAGGGACTGAAGCTTTCTTT
TRBV5-1	-	TRBJ2-3	TRBD2	CASSLEVSPSGSTDTQYF	TGCGCCAGCAGCTTGGAGGTTTCCCCTAGCGGAAGCACAGATACGCAGTATTTT
TRBV7-9	-	TRBJ1-1	-	CASSSEAGAEAFF	TGTGCCAGCAGCTCAGAGGCAGGTGCTGAAGCTTTCTTT
TRBV9	-	TRBJ2-3	-	CASSEGGHFTDTQYF	TGTGCCAGCAGCGAGGGGGGACACTTCACAGATACGCAGTATTTT
TRBV10-2	-	TRBJ1-5	TRBD1	CASSDRAGQPQHF	TGCGCCAGCAGCGACAGGGCAGGACAGCCCCAGCATTTT
TRBV27	-	TRBJ2-3	-	CASSLLGRDTQYF	TGTGCCAGCAGTTTATTAGGGAGGGATACGCAGTATTTT
TRBV10-1	-	TRBJ2-1	TRBD2	CASSESAGGPNNEQFF	TGCGCCAGCAGTGAGTCGGCGGGGGGGCCTAACAATGAGCAGTTCTTC
TRBV7-8	-	TRBJ1-6	-	CASSFLGDSPLHF	TGTGCCAGCAGCTTCCTCGGGGATTCACCCCTCCACTTT
TRBV2	-	TRBJ2-1	TRBD2	CASSGAVSGDNEQFF	TGTGCCAGCAGTGGGGCCGTAAGCGGGGACAATGAGCAGTTCTTC
TRBV6-5	-	TRBJ1-1	-	CASLQREGTEAFF	TGTGCCAGCCTACAAAGGGAGGGCACTGAAGCTTTCTTT
TRBV7-9	-	TRBJ1-6	-	CASSLGGPINSPLHF	TGTGCCAGCAGCTTAGGGGGACCGATTAATTCACCCCTCCACTTT
TRBV6-6	-	TRBJ2-1	-	CASSYGAGREQFF	TGTGCCAGCAGTTACGGAGCTGGGAGGGAGCAGTTCTTC
TRBV6-5	-	TRBJ1-5	-	CASSYRGHNQPQHF	TGTGCCAGCAGTTACCGGGGCCACAATCAGCCCCAGCATTTT
TRBV7-2	-	TRBJ2-7	-	CASSFRDGYEQYF	TGTGCCAGCAGCTTCCGGGACGGTTACGAGCAGTACTTC
TRBV18	-	TRBJ2-1	-	CASSPPFGGDEQFF	TGTGCCAGCTCACCCCCCTTTGGGGGCGATGAGCAGTTCTTC
TRBV10-2	-	TRBJ2-7	-	CASSGTETQYEQYF	TGCGCCAGCAGTGGGACAGAGACACAGTACGAGCAGTACTTC
TRBV2	-	TRBJ1-2	TRBD1	CASSLDREGLGGGYTF	TGTGCCAGCAGCTTGGACAGGGAGGGGCTTGGTGGTGGCTACACCTTC
TRBV27	few	TRBJ1-3	-	CASSYGASGNTIYF	TGTGCCAGCAGTTACGGAGCCTCTGGAAACACCATATATTTT
TRBV5-4	once	TRBJ2-7	-	CASSLWAGDEQYF	TGTGCCAGCAGCCTGTGGGCCGGGGACGAGCAGTACTTC
TRBV20-1	-	TRBJ2-3	TRBD2	CSASGELAGGPRPSTDTQYF	TGCAGTGCTAGTGGTGAGCTAGCGGGGGGGCCGAGGCCTAGCACAGATACGCAGTATTTT
TRBV5-1	-	TRBJ1-3	TRBD1	CASSFDRDSGNTIYF	TGCGCCAGCAGCTTTGACAGGGACTCTGGAAACACCATATATTTT
TRBV7-9	few	TRBJ2-5	-	CASSLGRGDVETQYF	TGTGCCAGCAGCTTAGGCAGGGGGGACGTGGAGACCCAGTACTTC
TRBV2	-	TRBJ1-1	TRBD1	CASNQDRAEAFF	TGTGCCAGCAATCAAGACAGGGCTGAAGCTTTCTTT
TRBV5-1	-	TRBJ2-2	TRBD2	CASSPSTSGGAIYPGELFF	TGCGCCAGCAGCCCCTCGACTAGCGGGGGGGCGATATACCCCGGGGAGCTGTTTTTT
TRBV6-5	-	TRBJ1-1	TRBD1	CASTGTGGPEAFF	TGTGCCAGCACCGGGACAGGGGGCCCTGAAGCTTTCTTT
TRBV3-1/TRBV3-2	-	TRBJ2-4	-	CASSPSDRAKNIQYF	TGTGCCAGCAGTCCTTCCGACAGGGCCAAAAACATTCAGTACTTC
TRBV6-5	-	TRBJ2-5	-	CASSPPPRLYF	TGTGCCAGCAGTCCTCCCCCGCGATTGTACTTC